This TCR beta chain derives from a study of long-term antiretroviral therapy in people with HIV. Study at large: First collections came about a decade before the 2015 immediate-ART recommendation.

Germline CDR1 reads MGHRA; CDR2 reads YSYEKL. Trimming left V 5 bases short and J 7 bases short, with 11 bases between. The CDR3 loop spans 12 amino acids. Researchers ran immunoSEQ v3.0 at survey level. Assay used: immunoSEQ multiplex PCR; TCRdb lists only in-frame clones, some missing. The data show about 25,000 clones, 75% to 90% seen once. The gene calls are TRBV4-1 and TRBJ1-2; D might be TRBD1 (6 bases). The clonotype comes from a man younger than 45 with HIV. The sample here was unsorted PBMCs, taken about 4.1 years after starting antiretroviral therapy. In DNA form, the CDR3 reads TGCGCCAGCAGCACAGGAGGGGGTGGCTACACCTTC. It codes for CASSTGGGGYTF.